Sequencing of this TCR beta chain was carried out in a study of T cells after yellow fever vaccination. In the study overall: In the case of low-cell-number fractions, SMART-Seq v4 Ultra Low Input was used for preparation. Study findings and constraints: Clonotypes appearing in both CD4 and CD8 compartments existed, and their share was small. Contamination of FACS-sorted repertoires by abundant clonotypes from the bulk population could occur.

The sample holds a few counts of this clonotype. The antigen remains unidentified. Researchers made TCR cDNA using 5'RACE template switching, and this step added a universal primer site and UMIs. TCRdb passed the 5' RACE reads through MiXCR, listing each CDR3 protein once. In the table there are hundreds of thousands of distinct CDR3 sequences, around 8.1% of which are singletons. V dropped 6 bases and J dropped 10; count of bases not matched to a gene: 13. This CDR3 is built from 14 residues. CDR1 MNHEY and CDR2 SVGEGT come from the germline V gene. This receptor was identified in a man younger than 30 who received the YFV17D yellow fever vaccine. The V and J genes are TRBV6-2 or TRBV6-3 and TRBJ1-2; 8 positions match TRBD1. The specimen comprised PBMCs, sampled approximately 40 days after the first yellow fever vaccination. The CDR3 protein is CASSPGTGAIFYTF. The CDR3 region has the DNA TGTGCCAGCAGCCCCGGGACAGGCGCAATTTTCTACACCTTC.